This TCR beta chain was captured in a study of blood T cell repertoires in COVID-19. Background on the study: Sites across the United States, Italy and Spain contributed samples from acute and convalescent COVID-19.

Using immunoSEQ multiplex PCR, the repertoire was profiled, and TCRdb retains in-frame clones only, with some absent. The sample holds under 20,000 clones, 85% to 95% seen once. The germline gives CDR1 MNHEY, CDR2 SVGAGI. V was clipped by 4 bases and J by 8 bases; unmatched bases: 10. The CDR3 totals 14 residues. This TCR was recovered from a human donor in a cohort sampled during active COVID-19. The sequenced sample was peripheral blood. This chain uses TRBV6-5 with TRBJ1-2; 7 bases line up with TRBD1. CDR3 sequence reads: CASSSRQGSGGYTF. The CDR3 bases are TGTGCCAGCAGTTCCCGACAGGGCTCAGGGGGCTACACCTTC.